A single sample is the source of the 9 T cell receptor beta chains below, sequenced in a study of blood T cells in healthy people across ages. The second PCR ran about 6 to 11 cycles with a sample-barcoded 5' primer and J-beta primers. A single record per CDR3 protein comes from TCRdb applying MiXCR to the 5' RACE reads. This repertoire shows over 500,000 distinct CDR3 sequences, over 25% found once; its top ten account for about 3.9%. These data also formed part of another study, on T cells of mothers and their children.

Sequencing input: blood. These receptors were obtained from a boy between 2 and 15 years old in good health.

The chain is built from TRBV6-5 and TRBJ2-1, with 9 bases matching TRBD2. J lost 4 bases, V lost 0 bases, and 7 bases had no gene match. CDR1 and CDR2 (germline): MNHEY, SVGAGI. The CDR3 totals 17 residues. CDR3 protein: CASSYSPIAGVYNEQFF. The CDR3 coding sequence is TGTGCCAGCAGTTACTCACCAATAGCGGGGGTTTACAATGAGCAGTTCTTC.

V and J are TRBV5-1 and TRBJ2-1; D is unresolved. V lost 1 base and J 4 bases, leaving 12 bases between the germline ends. This CDR3 region has 15 residues. The germline V gene encodes CDR1 SGHRS and CDR2 YFSETQ. This chain's CDR3 is CASSLMPLGYNEQFF. CDR3 nucleotide sequence: TGCGCCAGCAGCTTGATGCCTTTAGGGTACAATGAGCAGTTCTTC.

The chain couples TRBV7-9 to TRBJ2-1; D call uncertain. Gene TRBJ2-5 matches the end of the DNA better, so the J call may be wrong. This CDR3 contains 15 residues. Germline V CDR1 and CDR2: SEHNR, FQNEAQ (reference sequence). CDR3 sequence (DNA): TGTGCCAGCAGCTTAGGCCCTATGGCCATGTATACCCAGTACTTC. As protein: CASSLGPMAMYTQYF.

This clonotype was detected many times. This chain uses TRBV20-1 with TRBJ2-5; possible D gene TRBD2, 6 bases. The CDR3 is 19 residues long. Trimming pared 1 base from V and 4 bases from J, leaving 28 bases between. CDR1 is DFQATT and CDR2 is SNEGSKA in the germline V gene (reference sequence). CDR3 sequence reads: CSARGRFPWGGAAGETQYF. CDR3 nucleotide sequence: TGCAGTGCTAGAGGGCGGTTCCCTTGGGGCGGGGCCGCAGGAGAGACCCAGTACTTC.

Only a few counts were recorded for this clonotype. This chain uses TRBV10-2 with TRBJ2-5; D is unresolved. The V gene's germline CDR1 is WSHSY and CDR2 SAAADI. Trimming left V 2 bases short and J 4 bases short, with 8 bases between. The CDR3 has 13 amino acids. The CDR3 DNA reads as TGCGCCAGCAGTGAGGGGTCAGGAGAGACCCAGTACTTC. Protein product: CASSEGSGETQYF.

The V gene is TRBV7-2, the J gene TRBJ2-1, with a possible D match to TRBD1 (6 bases). The V gene lost 4 bases and the J gene lost 6 bases, with 16 bases spanning the gap. The V gene's germline CDR1 is SGHTA and CDR2 FQGNSA. The CDR3 is made up of 15 amino acids. The CDR3 spells CASSSGPGDTNEQFF. The CDR3 coding sequence is TGTGCCAGCAGCTCCGGTCCCGGGGACACCAATGAGCAGTTCTTC.

This rearrangement joins TRBV3-1 to TRBJ1-4; TRBD1 aligns across 7 bases. The CDR3 has 15 residues. Germline values: CDR1 LGHDT, CDR2 YNNKEL (reference sequence). The ends lost 1 base at V and 5 bases at J; junction bases unmatched: 4. This chain's CDR3 is CASSQGDRNNEKLFF. Here the CDR3 DNA reads TGTGCCAGCAGCCAAGGGGACAGAAACAATGAAAAACTGTTTTTT.

The chain couples TRBV11-2 to TRBJ2-2; D is unclear. The V end lost 1 base, the J end lost 6 bases, and 12 bases lay between the germline ends. CDR3 size: 15 residues. The V gene's germline CDR1 is SGHAT and CDR2 FQNNGV. The CDR3 DNA reads as TGTGCCAGCAGCTTAGGGAGCGCGTCGGCCGGGGAGCTGTTTTTT. This sequence encodes CASSLGSASAGELFF.

In this sample, this clonotype turned up many times. The chain is built from TRBV5-1 and TRBJ2-5; D remains ambiguous. This CDR3 has 12 amino acids. Germline V gene sequence: CDR1 SGHRS, CDR2 YFSETQ. Trimming removed 1 base from V and 5 bases from J, with 6 bases in between. CDR3 nucleotides: TGCGCCAGCAGCTTGATGAAGGAGACCCAGTACTTC. Protein product: CASSLMKETQYF.